This TCR beta chain was observed in a study of neurological immune-mediated disorders. Time point defined: longitudinal time-point 3. The V gene lost 7 bases and the J gene lost 4 bases, with 6 bases spanning the gap. The CDR3 has 10 amino acids. Germline loops: CDR1 SGHRS, CDR2 YFSETQ. The method for making cDNA was 5'RACE, and it used 10-nucleotide random UMIs. The authors obtained over 180 million TCR-beta sequences from 15-18 subjects per sequencing run. MiXCR, run by TCRdb on the 5' RACE reads, gives a single entry per CDR3 protein. The repertoire has tens of thousands of distinct CDR3 sequences, about 4.5% of them found once; the top ten carry roughly 5.6%.

This clonotype was sampled from a woman aged 55-69 years with multiple sclerosis. The chain carries TRBV5-1 and TRBJ2-7, with D unclear. The sequencing sample was made of PBMCs. CDR3 amino acids: CASPGYEQYF. For the CDR3, the DNA is TGCGCCAGCCCAGGATACGAGCAGTACTTC.